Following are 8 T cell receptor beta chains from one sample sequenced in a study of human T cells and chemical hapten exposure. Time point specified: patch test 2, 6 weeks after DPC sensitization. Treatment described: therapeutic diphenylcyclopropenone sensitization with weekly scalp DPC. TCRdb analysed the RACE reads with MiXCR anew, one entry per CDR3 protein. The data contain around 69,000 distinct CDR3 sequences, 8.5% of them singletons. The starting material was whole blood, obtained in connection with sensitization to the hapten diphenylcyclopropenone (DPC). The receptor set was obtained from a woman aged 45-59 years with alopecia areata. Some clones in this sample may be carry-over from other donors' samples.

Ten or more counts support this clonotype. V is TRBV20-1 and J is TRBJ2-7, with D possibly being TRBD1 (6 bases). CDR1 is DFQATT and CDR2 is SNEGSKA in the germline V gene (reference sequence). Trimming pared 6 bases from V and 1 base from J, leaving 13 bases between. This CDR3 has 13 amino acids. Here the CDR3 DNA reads TGCAGTGCGGCCCGTACAGGGTCCTACGAGCAGTACTTC. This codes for CSAARTGSYEQYF.

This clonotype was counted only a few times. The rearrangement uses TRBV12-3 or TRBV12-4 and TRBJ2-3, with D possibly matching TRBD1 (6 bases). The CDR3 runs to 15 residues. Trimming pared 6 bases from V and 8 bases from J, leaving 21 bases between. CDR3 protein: CASRDSDSMTGTQYF. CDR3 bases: TGTGCCAGCAGAGACTCGGACAGTATGACGGGTACGCAGTATTTT.

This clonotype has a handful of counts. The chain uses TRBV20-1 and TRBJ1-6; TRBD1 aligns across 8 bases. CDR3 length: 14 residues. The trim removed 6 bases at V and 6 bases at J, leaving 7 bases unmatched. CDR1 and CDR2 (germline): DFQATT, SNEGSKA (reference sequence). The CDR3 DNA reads TGCAGTGCCTATCCGGGACAGGTTAATTCACCCCTCCACTTT. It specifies CSAYPGQVNSPLHF.

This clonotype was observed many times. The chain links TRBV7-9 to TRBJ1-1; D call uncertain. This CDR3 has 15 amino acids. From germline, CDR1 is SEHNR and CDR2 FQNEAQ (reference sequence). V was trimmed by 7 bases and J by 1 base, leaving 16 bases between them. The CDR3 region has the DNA TGTGCCAGCAAACACAAAAATCCCGGGAACACTGAAGCTTTCTTT. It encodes CASKHKNPGNTEAFF.

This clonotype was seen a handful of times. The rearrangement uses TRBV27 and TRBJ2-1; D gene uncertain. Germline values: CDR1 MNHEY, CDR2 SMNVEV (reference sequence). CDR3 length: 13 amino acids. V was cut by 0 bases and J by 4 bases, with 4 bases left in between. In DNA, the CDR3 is TGTGCCAGCAGTTTATCGGAGTACAATGAGCAGTTCTTC. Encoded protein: CASSLSEYNEQFF.

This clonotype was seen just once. The CDR3 reads CASSSRGGEQYF. CDR3 nucleotides: TGTGCCAGCAGCTCGAGAGGGGGGGAGCAGTACTTC. The chain uses TRBV7-2 and TRBJ2-7; D may correspond to TRBD1 or TRBD2 (6 bases each). V was trimmed by 4 bases and J by 7 bases, leaving 11 bases between them. Germline values: CDR1 SGHTA, CDR2 FQGNSA. This CDR3 comprises 12 residues.

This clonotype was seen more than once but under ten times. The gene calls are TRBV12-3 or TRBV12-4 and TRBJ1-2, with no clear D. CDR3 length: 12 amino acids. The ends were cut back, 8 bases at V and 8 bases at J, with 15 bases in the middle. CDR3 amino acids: CASESPPGGYTF. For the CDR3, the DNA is TGTGCCAGCGAGTCCCCTCCCGGGGGCTACACCTTC.

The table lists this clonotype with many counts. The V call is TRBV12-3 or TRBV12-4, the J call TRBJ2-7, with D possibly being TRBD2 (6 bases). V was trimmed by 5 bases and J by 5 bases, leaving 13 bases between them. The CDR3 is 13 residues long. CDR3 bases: TGTGCCAGCAGTACCCAGGGAGGTAACGAGCAGTACTTC. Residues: CASSTQGGNEQYF.